In this sample, the clone carrying this TCR beta chain turned up once. Its antigen remains unknown. The CDR3 is 20 residues long. V lost 4 bases and J lost 2; bases outside the gene matches: 19. Germline V lookup: CDR1 SGHRS, CDR2 YFSETQ. The data stem from a study of beta chain features in type 1 diabetes. Study-wide results and caveats: Significant though moderate, a shortening of TCRB CDR3s appeared in all four CD4+ subsets of Type 1 diabetes patients.

Reverse transcribing all isolated RNA meant expressed TCRB transcripts were sequenced. Assay: immunoSEQ multiplex PCR; the TCRdb copy retains only in-frame clones and omits some. The table lists 25,000 to 30,000 clones, around three fifths of them singletons, with 2.4% in the top ten. The sequencing input was Tregs from blood. The TCR comes from a woman in her twenties or thirties with type 1 diabetes. V gene TRBV5-1 combines with J gene TRBJ2-3; 10 nucleotides align to TRBD2. This chain's CDR3 is CASSPATTSGLQLATDTQYF. In DNA, the CDR3 is TGCGCCAGCAGCCCGGCTACGACTAGCGGGCTCCAATTGGCCACAGATACGCAGTATTTT.